Shown below are 9 T cell receptor beta chains from a single sample sequenced in a study of cytomegalovirus exposure and HLA in healthy donors. Vbeta (60) and Jbeta (13) primers were used in the PCR. The protocol was immunoSEQ multiplex PCR, while the TCRdb copy is restricted to in-frame clones and leaves out a portion. The sample shows around 65,000 clones, roughly 60% of them seen only once. The sample taken for sequencing was PBMCs. Source of these receptors: a man aged 25 to 40 in good health and CMV-seronegative.

The sample holds many counts of this clone. The chain carries TRBV6-1 and TRBJ1-5; D is possibly TRBD1 (6 bases). This CDR3 is built from 13 residues. V was trimmed by 4 bases and J by 5 bases, leaving 9 bases between them. Germline CDR1 MNHNS, CDR2 SASEGT. This CDR3 reads CASSVEGDQPQHF. The CDR3 DNA reads as TGTGCCAGCAGTGTCGAGGGGGATCAGCCCCAGCATTTT.

Here the CDR3 reads CASSLDWVARRNQPQHF. Written as DNA, the CDR3 is TGTGCCAGCAGCTTAGATTGGGTAGCAAGAAGAAATCAGCCCCAGCATTTT. This chain joins TRBV7-8 and TRBJ1-5; no clear D. The V end was cut by 1 base, the J end by 4 bases, with 17 bases between. The CDR3 is 17 amino acids. Germline-derived CDR1 and CDR2 are SGHVS and FQNEAQ.

This chain connects TRBV30 to TRBJ1-5; 7 nucleotides match TRBD1. Trimming at V came to 3 bases and at J to 1 base, leaving 3 bases not matched to a gene. The CDR3 covers 14 residues. Germline loops: CDR1 GTSNPN, CDR2 SVGIG (reference sequence). CDR3 loop: CAWSSTGSNQPQHF. The CDR3, as DNA: TGTGCCTGGAGCTCGACAGGGAGCAATCAGCCCCAGCATTTT.

The gene calls are TRBV5-1 and TRBJ1-1; maybe TRBD1 (6 bases). Germline CDR1 SGHRS, CDR2 YFSETQ. The CDR3 runs to 15 residues. Trimming removed 6 bases from V and 3 bases from J, with 18 bases in between. The CDR3 sequence: CASTGGGGQDTEAFF. In DNA, the CDR3 is TGCGCCAGCACGGGAGGAGGGGGGCAGGACACTGAAGCTTTCTTT. The variable domain in full, with the rest retrieved from reference TRBV5-1 and TRBJ1-1, is KAGVTQTPRYLIKTRGQQVTLSCSPISGHRSVSWYQQTPGQGLQFLFEYFSETQRNKGNFPGRFSGRQFSNSRSEMNVSTLELGDSALYLCASTGGGGQDTEAFFGQGTRLTVV.

This chain connects TRBV27 to TRBJ2-2, with a weak D call TRBD1 (5 bases). V dropped 4 bases and J dropped 6 bases, with 12 bases sitting between them. This CDR3 comprises 14 residues. The germline gives CDR1 MNHEY, CDR2 SMNVEV (reference sequence). In nucleotides, the CDR3 is TGTGCCAGCAGTTCCCAGGGTCTTGCCGGGGAGCTGTTTTTT. Amino acids: CASSSQGLAGELFF.

The J gene is TRBJ1-1, the V gene TRBV7-9; D may be TRBD1 (6 bases). V lost 5 bases to trimming and J lost 1 base, with 23 bases between them. This CDR3 spans 18 amino acids. Germline V CDR1 and CDR2: SEHNR, FQNEAQ (reference sequence). CDR3 in amino acids: CASSPTGLGTASNTEAFF. For the CDR3, the DNA is TGTGCCAGCAGCCCGACAGGCCTGGGTACCGCCTCGAACACTGAAGCTTTCTTT.

The chain links TRBV14 to TRBJ1-6, with 7 nucleotides matching TRBD1. The germline V gene has CDR1 SGHDN and CDR2 FVKESK. The CDR3 has 16 residues. Trimming at V came to 5 bases and at J to 7 bases, leaving 11 bases not matched to a gene. CDR3 in amino acids: CASSGTEWGLNSPLHF. CDR3 in DNA: TGTGCCAGCAGCGGGACAGAATGGGGACTGAATTCACCCCTCCACTTT.

The rearrangement uses TRBV4-2 and TRBJ2-7, with TRBD1 matching over 8 bases. This CDR3 is 15 amino acids long. Germline-derived CDR1 and CDR2 are LGHNA and YNFKEQ. Trimming removed 1 base from V and 6 bases from J; junction bases left unmatched: 8. CDR3 in DNA: TGTGCCAGCAGCCAAGTTAGGGGGACAGGCAGCGAGCAGTACTTC. Translated: CASSQVRGTGSEQYF.

In its sample, this clone was seen a few times. The chain employs TRBV5-1 and TRBJ2-5; maybe TRBD2 (6 bases). Trimming left V 4 bases short and J 6 bases short, with 16 bases between. Germline CDR1 SGHRS, CDR2 YFSETQ. This CDR3 has 14 residues. CDR3 protein: CASSTPGSLKTQYF. The CDR3 nucleotides read TGCGCCAGCAGCACTCCCGGGAGCCTAAAGACCCAGTACTTC. The whole variable domain, remainder taken from reference TRBV5-1 and TRBJ2-5, is KAGVTQTPRYLIKTRGQQVTLSCSPISGHRSVSWYQQTPGQGLQFLFEYFSETQRNKGNFPGRFSGRQFSNSRSEMNVSTLELGDSALYLCASSTPGSLKTQYFGPGTRLLVL.